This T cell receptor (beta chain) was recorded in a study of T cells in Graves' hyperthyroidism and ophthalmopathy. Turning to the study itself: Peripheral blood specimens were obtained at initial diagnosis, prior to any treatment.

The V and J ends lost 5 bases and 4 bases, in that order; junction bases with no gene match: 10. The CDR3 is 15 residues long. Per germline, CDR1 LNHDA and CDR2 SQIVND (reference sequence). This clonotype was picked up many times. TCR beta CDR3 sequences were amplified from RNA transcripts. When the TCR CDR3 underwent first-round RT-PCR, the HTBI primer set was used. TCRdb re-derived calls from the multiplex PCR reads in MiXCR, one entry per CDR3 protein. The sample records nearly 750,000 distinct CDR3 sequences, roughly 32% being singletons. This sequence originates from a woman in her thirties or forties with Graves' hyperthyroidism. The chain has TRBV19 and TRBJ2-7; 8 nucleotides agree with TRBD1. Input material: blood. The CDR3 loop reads CASSPTGTGGYEQYF. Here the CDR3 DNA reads TGTGCCAGTAGTCCTACCGGGACAGGCGGTTACGAGCAGTACTTC.